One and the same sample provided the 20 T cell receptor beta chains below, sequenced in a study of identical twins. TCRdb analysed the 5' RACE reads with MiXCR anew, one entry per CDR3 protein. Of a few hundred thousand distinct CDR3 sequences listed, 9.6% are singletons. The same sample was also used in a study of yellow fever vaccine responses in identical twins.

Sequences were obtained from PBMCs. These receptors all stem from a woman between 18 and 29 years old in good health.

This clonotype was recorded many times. CDR3 in DNA: TGTGCCAGCAGCTTAGCCCAGGGGGTCTACGAGCAGTACTTC. It is translated as CASSLAQGVYEQYF. The chain has TRBV7-9 and TRBJ2-7; 7 bases agree with TRBD1. This CDR3 has 14 amino acids. The V gene's germline CDR1 is SEHNR and CDR2 FQNEAQ (reference sequence). Trimming cost V 0 bases and J 3 bases; bases outside gene matches: 2. The full variable domain, rest sourced from reference TRBV7-9 and TRBJ2-7, is DTGVSQNPRHKITKRGQNVTFRCDPISEHNRLYWYRQTLGQGPEFLTYFQNEAQLEKSRLLSDRFSAERPKGSFSTLEIQRTEQGDSAMYLCASSLAQGVYEQYFGPGTRLTVT.

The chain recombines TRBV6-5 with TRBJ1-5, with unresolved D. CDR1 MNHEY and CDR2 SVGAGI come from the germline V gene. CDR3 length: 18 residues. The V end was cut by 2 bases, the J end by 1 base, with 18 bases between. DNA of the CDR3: TGTGCCAGCAGTTACACCCAACCGACCCGGGCCAGCAATCAGCCCCAGCATTTT. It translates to CASSYTQPTRASNQPQHF.

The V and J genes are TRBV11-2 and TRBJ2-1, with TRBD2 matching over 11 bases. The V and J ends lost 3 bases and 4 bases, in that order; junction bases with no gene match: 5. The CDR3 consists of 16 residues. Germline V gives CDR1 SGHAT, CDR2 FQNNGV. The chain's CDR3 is CASSLISGGAYNEQFF. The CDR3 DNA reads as TGTGCCAGCAGCTTGATTAGCGGGGGGGCTTACAATGAGCAGTTCTTC.

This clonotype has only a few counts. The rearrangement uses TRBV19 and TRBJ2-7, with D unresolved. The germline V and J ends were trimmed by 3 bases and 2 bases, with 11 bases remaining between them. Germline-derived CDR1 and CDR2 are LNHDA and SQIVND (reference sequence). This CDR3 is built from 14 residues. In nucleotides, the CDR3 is TGTGCCAGTAGTATTCGGCCGACGGCCTACGAGCAGTACTTC. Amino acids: CASSIRPTAYEQYF.

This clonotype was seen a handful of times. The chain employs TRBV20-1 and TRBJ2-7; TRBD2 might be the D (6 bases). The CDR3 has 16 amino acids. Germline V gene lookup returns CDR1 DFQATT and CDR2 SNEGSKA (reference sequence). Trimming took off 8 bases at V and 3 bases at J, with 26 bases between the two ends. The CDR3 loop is CSQQNFGGRALYEQYF. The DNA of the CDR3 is TGCAGTCAGCAAAATTTCGGGGGAAGGGCCCTCTACGAGCAGTACTTC.

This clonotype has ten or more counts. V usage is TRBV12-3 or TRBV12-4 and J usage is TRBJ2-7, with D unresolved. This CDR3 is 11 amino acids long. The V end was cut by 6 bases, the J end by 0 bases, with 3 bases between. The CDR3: CASSFSYEQYF. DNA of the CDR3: TGTGCCAGCAGCTTCTCCTACGAGCAGTACTTC.

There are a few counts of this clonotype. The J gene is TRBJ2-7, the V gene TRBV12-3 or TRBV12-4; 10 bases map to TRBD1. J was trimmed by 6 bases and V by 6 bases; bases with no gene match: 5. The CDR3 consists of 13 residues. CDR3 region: CASSKTGGGEQYF. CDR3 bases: TGTGCCAGCAGCAAGACAGGGGGCGGCGAGCAGTACTTC.

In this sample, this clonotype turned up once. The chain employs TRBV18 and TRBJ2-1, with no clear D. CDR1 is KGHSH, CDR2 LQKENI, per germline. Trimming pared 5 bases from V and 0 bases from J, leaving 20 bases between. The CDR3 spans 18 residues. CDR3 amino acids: CASSATRFLESSYNEQFF. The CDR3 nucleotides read TGTGCCAGCTCAGCCACCAGATTCTTAGAAAGCTCCTACAATGAGCAGTTCTTC.

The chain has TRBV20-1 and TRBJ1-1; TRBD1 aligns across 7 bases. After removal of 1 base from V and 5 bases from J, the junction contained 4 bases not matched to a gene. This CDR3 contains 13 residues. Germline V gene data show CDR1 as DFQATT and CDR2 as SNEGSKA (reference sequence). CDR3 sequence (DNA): TGCAGTGCTAGAGGTGACAGGGTTACTGAAGCTTTCTTT. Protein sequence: CSARGDRVTEAFF.

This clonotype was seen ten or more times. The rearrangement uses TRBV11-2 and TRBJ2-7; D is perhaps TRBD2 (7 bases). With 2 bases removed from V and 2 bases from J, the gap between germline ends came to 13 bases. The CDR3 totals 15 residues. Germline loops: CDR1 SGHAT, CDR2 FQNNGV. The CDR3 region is CASSLQAGAPYEQYF. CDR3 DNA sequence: TGTGCCAGCAGCTTACAGGCGGGGGCCCCCTACGAGCAGTACTTC. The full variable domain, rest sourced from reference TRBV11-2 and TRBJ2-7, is EAGVAQSPRYKIIEKRQSVAFWCNPISGHATLYWYQQILGQGPKLLIQFQNNGVVDDSQLPKDRFSAERLKGVDSTLKIQPAKLEDSAVYLCASSLQAGAPYEQYFGPGTRLTVT.

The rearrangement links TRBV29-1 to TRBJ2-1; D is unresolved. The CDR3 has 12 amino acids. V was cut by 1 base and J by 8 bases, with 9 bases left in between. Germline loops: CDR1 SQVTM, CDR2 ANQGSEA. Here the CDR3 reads CSVEVARDEQFF. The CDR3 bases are TGCAGCGTTGAAGTGGCCCGCGATGAGCAGTTCTTC.

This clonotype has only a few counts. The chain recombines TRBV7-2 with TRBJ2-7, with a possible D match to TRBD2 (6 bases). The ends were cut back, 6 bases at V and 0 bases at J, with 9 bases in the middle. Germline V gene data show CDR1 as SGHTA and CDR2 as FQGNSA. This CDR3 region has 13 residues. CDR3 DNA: TGTGCCAGCAGAGAGCGGGCCTCCTACGAGCAGTACTTC. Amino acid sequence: CASRERASYEQYF.

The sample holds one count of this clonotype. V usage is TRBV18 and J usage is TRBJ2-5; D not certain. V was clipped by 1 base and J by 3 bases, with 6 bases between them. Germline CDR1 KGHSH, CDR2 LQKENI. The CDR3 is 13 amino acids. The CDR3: CASSPLSKETQYF. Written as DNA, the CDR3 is TGTGCCAGCTCACCACTCAGTAAAGAGACCCAGTACTTC.

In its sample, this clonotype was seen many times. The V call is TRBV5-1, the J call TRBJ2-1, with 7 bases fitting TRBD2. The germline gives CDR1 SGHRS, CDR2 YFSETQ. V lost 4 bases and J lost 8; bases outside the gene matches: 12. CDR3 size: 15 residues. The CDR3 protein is CASSLGAGEYDEQFF. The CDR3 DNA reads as TGCGCCAGCAGCCTAGGGGCGGGAGAGTACGATGAGCAGTTCTTC.

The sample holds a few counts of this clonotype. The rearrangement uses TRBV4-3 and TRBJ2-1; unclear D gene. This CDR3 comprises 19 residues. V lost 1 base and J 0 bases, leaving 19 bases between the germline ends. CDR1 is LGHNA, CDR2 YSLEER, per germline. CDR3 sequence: CASSQGGGTGPSSYNEQFF. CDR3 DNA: TGCGCCAGCAGCCAAGGGGGTGGTACGGGCCCCAGCTCCTACAATGAGCAGTTCTTC.

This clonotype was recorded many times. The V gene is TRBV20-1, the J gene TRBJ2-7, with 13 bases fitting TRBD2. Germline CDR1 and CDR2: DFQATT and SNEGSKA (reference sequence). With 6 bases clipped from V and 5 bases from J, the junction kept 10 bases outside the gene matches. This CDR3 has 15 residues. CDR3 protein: CSAAGLAGKFDEQYF. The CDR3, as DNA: TGCAGTGCAGCGGGACTAGCGGGGAAGTTCGACGAGCAGTACTTC.

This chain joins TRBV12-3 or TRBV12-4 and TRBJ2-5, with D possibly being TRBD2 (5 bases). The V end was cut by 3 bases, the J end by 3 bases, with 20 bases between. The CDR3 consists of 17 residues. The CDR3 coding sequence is TGTGCCAGCAGTTTTCGTGTGGGTGTTAGCGTGAAAGAGACCCAGTACTTC. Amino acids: CASSFRVGVSVKETQYF.

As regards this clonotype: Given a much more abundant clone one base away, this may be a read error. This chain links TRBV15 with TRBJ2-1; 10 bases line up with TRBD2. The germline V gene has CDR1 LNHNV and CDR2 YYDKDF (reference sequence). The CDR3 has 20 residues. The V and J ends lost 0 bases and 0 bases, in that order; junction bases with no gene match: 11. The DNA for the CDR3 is TGTGCCACCAGCAGAGATGTAGCTAGCGGGAGACTGGTCTCCTACAATGAGCAGTTCTTC. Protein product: CATSRDVASGRLVSYNEQFF.

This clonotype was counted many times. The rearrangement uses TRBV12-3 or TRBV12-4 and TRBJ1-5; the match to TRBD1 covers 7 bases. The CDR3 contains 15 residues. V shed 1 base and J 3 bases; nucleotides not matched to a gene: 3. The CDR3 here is CASSLVTGNNQPQHF. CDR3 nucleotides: TGTGCCAGCAGTTTAGTGACAGGGAACAATCAGCCCCAGCATTTT.

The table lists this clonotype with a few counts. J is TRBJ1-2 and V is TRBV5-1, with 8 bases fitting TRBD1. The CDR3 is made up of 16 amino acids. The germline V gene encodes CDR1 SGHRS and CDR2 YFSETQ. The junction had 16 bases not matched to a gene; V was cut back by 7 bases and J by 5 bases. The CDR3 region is CASRQSPGGASYGYTF. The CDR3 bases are TGCGCCAGCCGACAAAGCCCAGGGGGCGCGTCGTATGGCTACACCTTC.